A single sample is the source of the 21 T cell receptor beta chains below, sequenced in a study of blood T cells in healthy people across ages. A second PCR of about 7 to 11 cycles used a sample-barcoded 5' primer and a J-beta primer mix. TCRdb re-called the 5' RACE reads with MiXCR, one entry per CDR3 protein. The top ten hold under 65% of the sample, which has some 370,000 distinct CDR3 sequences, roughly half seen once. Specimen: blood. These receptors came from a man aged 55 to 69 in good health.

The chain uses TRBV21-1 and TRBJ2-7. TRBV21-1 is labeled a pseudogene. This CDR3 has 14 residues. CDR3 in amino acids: CASSKEVSSYEQYF. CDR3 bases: TGTGCCAGCAGCAAAGAAGTGAGCTCCTACGAGCAGTACTTC.

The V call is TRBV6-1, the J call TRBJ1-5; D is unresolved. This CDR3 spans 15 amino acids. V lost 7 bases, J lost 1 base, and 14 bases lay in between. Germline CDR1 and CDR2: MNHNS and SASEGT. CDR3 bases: TGTGCCAGCAACCAGGACCGGGGAAGCAATCAGCCCCAGCATTTT. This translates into CASNQDRGSNQPQHF.

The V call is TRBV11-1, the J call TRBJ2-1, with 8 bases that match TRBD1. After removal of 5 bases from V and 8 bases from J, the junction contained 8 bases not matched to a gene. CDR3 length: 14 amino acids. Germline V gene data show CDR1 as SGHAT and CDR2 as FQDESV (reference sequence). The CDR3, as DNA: TGTGCCAGCAGCAACGACAGGGGAGGTGATGAGCAGTTCTTC. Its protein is CASSNDRGGDEQFF. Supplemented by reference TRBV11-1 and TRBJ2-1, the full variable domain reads EAEVAQSPRYKITEKSQAVAFWCDPISGHATLYWYRQILGQGPELLVQFQDESVVDDSQLPKDRFSAERLKGVDSTLKIQPAELGDSAMYLCASSNDRGGDEQFFGPGTRLTVL.

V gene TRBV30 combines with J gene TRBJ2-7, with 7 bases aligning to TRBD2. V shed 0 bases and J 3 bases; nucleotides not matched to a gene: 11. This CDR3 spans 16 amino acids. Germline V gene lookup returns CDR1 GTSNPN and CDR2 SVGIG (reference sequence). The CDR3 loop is CAWSVKGLKRSYEQYF. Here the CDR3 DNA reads TGTGCCTGGAGTGTAAAGGGACTAAAAAGAAGCTACGAGCAGTACTTC. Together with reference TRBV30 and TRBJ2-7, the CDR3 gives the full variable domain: SQTIHQWPATLVQPVGSPLSLECTVEGTSNPNLYWYRQAAGRGLQLLFYSVGIGQISSEVPQNLSASRPQDRQFILSSKKLLLSDSGFYLCAWSVKGLKRSYEQYFGPGTRLTVT.

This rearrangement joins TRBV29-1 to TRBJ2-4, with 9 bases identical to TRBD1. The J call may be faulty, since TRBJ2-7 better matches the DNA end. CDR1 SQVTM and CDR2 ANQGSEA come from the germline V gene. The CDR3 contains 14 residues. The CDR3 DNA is TGCAGCGCCAACGGACAGGGGACCATAGCCGAGCAGTACTTC. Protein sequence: CSANGQGTIAEQYF.

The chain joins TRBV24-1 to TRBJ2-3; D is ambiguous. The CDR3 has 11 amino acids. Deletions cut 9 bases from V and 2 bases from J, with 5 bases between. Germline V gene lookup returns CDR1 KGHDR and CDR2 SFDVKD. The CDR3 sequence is CATAHTDTQYF. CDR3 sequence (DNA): TGTGCCACCGCACACACAGATACGCAGTATTTT.

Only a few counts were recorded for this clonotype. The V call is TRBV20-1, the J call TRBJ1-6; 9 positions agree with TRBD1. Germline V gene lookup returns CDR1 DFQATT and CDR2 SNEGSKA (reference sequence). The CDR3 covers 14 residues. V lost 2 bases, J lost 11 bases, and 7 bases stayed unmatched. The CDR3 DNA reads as TGCAGTGCTAGAAACAGGGGGCCCCGGCCACCCCTCCACTTT. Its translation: CSARNRGPRPPLHF.

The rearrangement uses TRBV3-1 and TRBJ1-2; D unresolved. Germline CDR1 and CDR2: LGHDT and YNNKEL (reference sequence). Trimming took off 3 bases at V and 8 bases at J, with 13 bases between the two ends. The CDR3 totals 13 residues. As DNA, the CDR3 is TGTGCCAGCAGCCAGACCCAGCTTAGCGGCTACACCTTC. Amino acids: CASSQTQLSGYTF.

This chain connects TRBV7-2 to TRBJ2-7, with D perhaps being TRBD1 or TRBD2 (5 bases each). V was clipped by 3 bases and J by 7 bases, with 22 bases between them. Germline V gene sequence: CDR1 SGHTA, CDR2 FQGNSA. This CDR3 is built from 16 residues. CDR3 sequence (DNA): TGTGCCAGCAGCTTGCGAGTTATGCGGGCAGGGAATGAGCAGTACTTC. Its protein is CASSLRVMRAGNEQYF.

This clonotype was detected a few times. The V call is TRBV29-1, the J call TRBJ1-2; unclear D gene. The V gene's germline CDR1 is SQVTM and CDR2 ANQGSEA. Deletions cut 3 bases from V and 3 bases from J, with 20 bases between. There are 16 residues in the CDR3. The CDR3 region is CSVDGNTANRYYGYTF. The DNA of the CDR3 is TGCAGCGTTGATGGTAACACGGCCAACCGGTACTATGGCTACACCTTC.

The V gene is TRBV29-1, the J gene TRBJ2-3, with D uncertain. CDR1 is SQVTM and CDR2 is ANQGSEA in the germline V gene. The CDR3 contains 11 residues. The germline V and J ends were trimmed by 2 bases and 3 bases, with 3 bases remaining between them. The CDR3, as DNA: TGCAGCGTTGAATGGACAGATACGCAGTATTTT. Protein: CSVEWTDTQYF.

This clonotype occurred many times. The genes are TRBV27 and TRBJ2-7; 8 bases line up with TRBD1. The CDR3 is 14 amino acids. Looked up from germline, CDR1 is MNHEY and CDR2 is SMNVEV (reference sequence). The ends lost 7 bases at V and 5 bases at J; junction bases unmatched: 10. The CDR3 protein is CASMRTGFPDEQYF. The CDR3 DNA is TGTGCCAGCATGAGGACAGGGTTCCCAGACGAGCAGTACTTC.

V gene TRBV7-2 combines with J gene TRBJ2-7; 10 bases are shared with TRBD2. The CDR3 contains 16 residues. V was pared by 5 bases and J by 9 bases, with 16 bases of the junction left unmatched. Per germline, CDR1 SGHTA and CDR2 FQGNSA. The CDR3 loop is CASSPDSGRPGFGQYF. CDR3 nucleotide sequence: TGTGCCAGCAGCCCCGATAGCGGGAGGCCCGGTTTCGGGCAGTACTTC.

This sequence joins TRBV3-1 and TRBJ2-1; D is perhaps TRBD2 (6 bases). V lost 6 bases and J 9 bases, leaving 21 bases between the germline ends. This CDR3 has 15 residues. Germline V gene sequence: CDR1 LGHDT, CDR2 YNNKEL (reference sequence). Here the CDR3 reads CASSPARAGTSEQFF. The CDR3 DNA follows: TGTGCCAGCAGTCCCGCACGGGCGGGGACCAGTGAGCAGTTCTTC.

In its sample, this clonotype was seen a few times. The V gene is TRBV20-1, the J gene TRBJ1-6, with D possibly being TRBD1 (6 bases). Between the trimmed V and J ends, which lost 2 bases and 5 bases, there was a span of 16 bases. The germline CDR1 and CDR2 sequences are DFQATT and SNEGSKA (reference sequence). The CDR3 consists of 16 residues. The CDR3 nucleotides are TGCAGTGCTAGAAGGGCAGGGGCAGCAGATAATTCACCCCTCCACTTT. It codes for CSARRAGAADNSPLHF.

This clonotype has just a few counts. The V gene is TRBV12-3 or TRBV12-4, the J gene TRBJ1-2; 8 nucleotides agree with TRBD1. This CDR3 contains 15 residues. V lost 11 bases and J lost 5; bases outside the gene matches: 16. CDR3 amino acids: CAGDRRRECPYGYTF. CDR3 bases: TGTGCCGGGGACAGGAGGCGAGAATGTCCTTATGGCTACACCTTC.

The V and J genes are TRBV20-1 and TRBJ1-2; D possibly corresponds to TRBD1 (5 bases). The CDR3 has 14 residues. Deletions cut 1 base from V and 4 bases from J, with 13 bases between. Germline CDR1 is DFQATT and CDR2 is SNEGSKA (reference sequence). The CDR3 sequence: CSARAMTDLYGYTF. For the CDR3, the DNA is TGCAGTGCTAGAGCGATGACAGACCTCTATGGCTACACCTTC.

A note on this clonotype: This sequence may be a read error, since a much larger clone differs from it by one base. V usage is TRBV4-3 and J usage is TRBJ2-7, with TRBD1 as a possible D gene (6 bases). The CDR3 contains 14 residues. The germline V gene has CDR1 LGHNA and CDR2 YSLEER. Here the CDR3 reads CAGSQGTGRYEQYF. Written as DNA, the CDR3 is TGCGCCGGCAGCCAAGGTACAGGGCGGTACGAGCAGTACTTC.

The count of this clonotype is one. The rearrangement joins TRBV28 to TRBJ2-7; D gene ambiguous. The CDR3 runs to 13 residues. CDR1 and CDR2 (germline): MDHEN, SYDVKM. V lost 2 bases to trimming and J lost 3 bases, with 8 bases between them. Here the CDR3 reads CASSLTQNYEQYF. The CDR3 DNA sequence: TGTGCCAGCAGTTTAACCCAAAACTACGAGCAGTACTTC.

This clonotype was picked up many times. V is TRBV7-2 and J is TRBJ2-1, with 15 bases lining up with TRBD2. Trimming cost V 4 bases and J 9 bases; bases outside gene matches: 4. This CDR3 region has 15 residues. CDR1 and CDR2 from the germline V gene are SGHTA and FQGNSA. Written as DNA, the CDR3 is TGTGCCAGCAGCTCCGGACTAGCGGGAGGGAGTGAGCAGTTCTTC. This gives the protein CASSSGLAGGSEQFF.

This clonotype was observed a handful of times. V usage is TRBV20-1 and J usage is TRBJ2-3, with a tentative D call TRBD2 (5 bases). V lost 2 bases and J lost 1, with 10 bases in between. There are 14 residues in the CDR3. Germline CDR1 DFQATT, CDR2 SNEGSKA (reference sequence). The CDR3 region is CSARPGEGTDTQYF. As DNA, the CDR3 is TGCAGTGCTAGACCCGGGGAAGGCACAGATACGCAGTATTTT.